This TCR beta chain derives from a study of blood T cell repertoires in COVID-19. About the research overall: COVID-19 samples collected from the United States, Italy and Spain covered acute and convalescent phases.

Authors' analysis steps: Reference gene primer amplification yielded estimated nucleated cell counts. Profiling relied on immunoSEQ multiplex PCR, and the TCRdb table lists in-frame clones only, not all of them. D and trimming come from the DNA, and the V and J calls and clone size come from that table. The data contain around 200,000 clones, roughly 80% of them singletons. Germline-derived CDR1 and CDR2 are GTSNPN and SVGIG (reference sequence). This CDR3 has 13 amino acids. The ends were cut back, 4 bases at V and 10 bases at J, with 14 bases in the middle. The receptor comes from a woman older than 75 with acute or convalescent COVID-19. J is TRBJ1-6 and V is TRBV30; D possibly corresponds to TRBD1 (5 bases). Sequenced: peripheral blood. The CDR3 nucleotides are TGTGCCTGGACCGGGGGAGGGCTATCACCCCTCCACTTT. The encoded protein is CAWTGGGLSPLHF.